The next 5 T cell receptor beta chains were all read from a single sample in a study of identifying expanded T cells in peripheral blood. Profiled with immunoSEQ multiplex PCR; TCRdb holds only in-frame clones, not every one. The sample records some 95,000 clones, 70% to 90% being singletons. The sample taken for sequencing was blood. These TCRs come from a person aged 18-69 years in good health.

The J gene is TRBJ1-2, the V gene TRBV28; D gene unclear. The CDR3 is 12 amino acids. Germline V gives CDR1 MDHEN, CDR2 SYDVKM. Trimming removed 11 bases from V and 4 bases from J, with 14 bases in between. The CDR3 reads CAAQTFTYGYTF. The CDR3 DNA follows: TGTGCCGCGCAGACGTTTACCTATGGCTACACCTTC.

The V and J genes are TRBV5-4 and TRBJ2-5; D is unresolved. The CDR3 has 13 residues. The germline V gene has CDR1 SGHNT and CDR2 YYREEE (reference sequence). Trimming stripped 2 bases from V and 0 bases from J, with 5 bases between. CDR3 bases: TGTGCCAGCAGCTTACGGCACCAAGAGACCCAGTACTTC. Translated, it gives CASSLRHQETQYF. The whole variable domain, filled in from reference TRBV5-4 and TRBJ2-5, reads ETGVTQSPTHLIKTRGQQVTLRCSSQSGHNTVSWYQQALGQGPQFIFQYYREEENGRGNFPPRFSGLQFPNYSSELNVNALELDDSALYLCASSLRHQETQYFGPGTRLLVL.

V gene TRBV11-2 combines with J gene TRBJ1-2; D is unresolved. Trimming shortened V by 5 bases and J by 7 bases, and 14 bases separated the two germline ends. The CDR3 spans 13 residues. From germline, CDR1 is SGHAT and CDR2 FQNNGV. CDR3: CASSPPHQSGYTF. CDR3 DNA sequence: TGTGCCAGCAGCCCCCCTCACCAGTCTGGCTACACCTTC.

The chain has TRBV6-5 and TRBJ1-3; D not certain. V lost 0 bases, J lost 1 base, and 10 bases lay in between. The CDR3 has 16 amino acids. CDR1 is MNHEY and CDR2 is SVGAGI in the germline V gene. In DNA form, the CDR3 reads TGTGCCAGCAGTTACTCGTCAGGCAGGTCTGGAAACACCATATATTTT. It encodes CASSYSSGRSGNTIYF.

As to this clone: The sample contains more than one DNA sequence encoding this CDR3. The chain couples TRBV9 to TRBJ2-3; 8 bases are a match to TRBD2. The J segment lost 4 bases and the V segment lost 2 bases, leaving 0 bases of the junction unmatched. The germline V gene has CDR1 SGDLS and CDR2 YYNGEE. The CDR3 is 13 amino acids. The CDR3 DNA sequence: TGTGCCAGCAGCGTCGGGGGGGCAGATACGCAGTATTTT. Residues: CASSVGGADTQYF. Complete variable domain (other parts from reference TRBV9 and TRBJ2-3): DSGVTQTPKHLITATGQRVTLRCSPRSGDLSVYWYQQSLDQGLQFLIQYYNGEERAKGNILERFSAQQFPDLHSELNLSSLELGDSALYFCASSVGGADTQYFGPGTRLTVL.